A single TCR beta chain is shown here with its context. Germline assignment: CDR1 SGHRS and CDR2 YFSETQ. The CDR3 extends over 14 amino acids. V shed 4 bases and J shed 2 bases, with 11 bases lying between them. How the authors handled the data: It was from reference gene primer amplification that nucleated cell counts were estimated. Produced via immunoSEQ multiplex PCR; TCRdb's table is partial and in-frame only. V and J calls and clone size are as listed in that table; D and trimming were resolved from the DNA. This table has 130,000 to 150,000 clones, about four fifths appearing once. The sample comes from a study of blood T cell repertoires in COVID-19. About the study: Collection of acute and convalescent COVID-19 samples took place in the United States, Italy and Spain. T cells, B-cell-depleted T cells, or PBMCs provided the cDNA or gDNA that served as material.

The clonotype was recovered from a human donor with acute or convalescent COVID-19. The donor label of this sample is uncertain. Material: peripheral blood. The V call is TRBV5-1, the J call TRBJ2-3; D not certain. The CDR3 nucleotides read TGCGCCAGCAGCCACCTAGAACCCACAGATACGCAGTATTTT. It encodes CASSHLEPTDTQYF. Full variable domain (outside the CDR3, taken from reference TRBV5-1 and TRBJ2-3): KAGVTQTPRYLIKTRGQQVTLSCSPISGHRSVSWYQQTPGQGLQFLFEYFSETQRNKGNFPGRFSGRQFSNSRSEMNVSTLELGDSALYLCASSHLEPTDTQYFGPGTRLTVL.